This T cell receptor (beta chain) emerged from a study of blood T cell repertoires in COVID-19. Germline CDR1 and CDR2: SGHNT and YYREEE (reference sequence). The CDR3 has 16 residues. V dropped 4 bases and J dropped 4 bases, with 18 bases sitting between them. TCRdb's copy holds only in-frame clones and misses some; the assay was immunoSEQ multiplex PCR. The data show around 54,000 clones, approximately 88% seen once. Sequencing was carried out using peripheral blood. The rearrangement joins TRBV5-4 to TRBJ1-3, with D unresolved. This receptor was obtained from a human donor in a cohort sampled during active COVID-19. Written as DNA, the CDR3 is TGTGCCAGCAGCCCGACCCGCGGGAGGAGAGGAAACACCATATATTTT. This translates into CASSPTRGRRGNTIYF.